The 12 T cell receptor beta chains given below trace back to one sample, sequenced in a study of blood T cells in healthy people across ages. A second PCR of about 6 to 12 cycles used a sample-barcoded 5' primer and a J-beta primer mix. Using its own MiXCR run on the 5' RACE reads, TCRdb lists one record per CDR3 protein. The profile shows more than 500,000 distinct CDR3 sequences, 27% of them singletons. Sequenced input: blood. These TCRs come from a woman aged 70 to 79 in good health.

Worth noting for this clonotype: A junction end diverges from the germline sequence, so it may reflect a read error. The chain uses TRBV20-1 and TRBJ2-5; D might be TRBD2 (6 bases). The end of the DNA fits TRBJ2-1 better, so the J call may be wrong. Germline lookup yields CDR1 DFQATT and CDR2 SNEGSKA (reference sequence). CDR3 length: 14 residues. This CDR3 is CSASTSYLYNGQFF. Written as DNA, the CDR3 is TGCAGTGCTAGCACTAGCTATTTATACAATGGGCAGTTCTTC.

This clonotype showed up just a few times. The chain combines TRBV20-1 with TRBJ2-3; 11 positions agree with TRBD2. V lost 2 bases and J lost 3; bases outside the gene matches: 7. Germline V gene data show CDR1 as DFQATT and CDR2 as SNEGSKA (reference sequence). The CDR3 has 16 residues. The CDR3 loop is CSARSQTSGGTDTQYF. For the CDR3, the DNA is TGCAGTGCTAGATCCCAAACTAGCGGGGGTACAGATACGCAGTATTTT.

V gene TRBV19 combines with J gene TRBJ2-5; 8 nucleotides agree with TRBD1. The J call could be wrong; TRBJ2-1 is a better fit for the DNA end. The CDR3 runs to 15 residues. In germline, CDR1 is LNHDA, CDR2 SQIVND (reference sequence). The CDR3 DNA sequence: TGTGCCAGTAGTAAGGGACAGGTCGCTTCTTATGAGCAGTTCTTC. It is translated as CASSKGQVASYEQFF.

A few counts support this clonotype. The V call is TRBV7-8, the J call TRBJ2-5; 9 nucleotides line up with TRBD1. Germline lookup yields CDR1 SGHVS and CDR2 FQNEAQ. The CDR3 covers 17 residues. J lost 4 bases, V lost 4 bases, and 13 bases had no gene match. CDR3 in amino acids: CASSYMTGTGKGETQYF. As DNA, the CDR3 is TGTGCCAGCAGCTACATGACCGGGACAGGGAAGGGAGAGACCCAGTACTTC.

J is TRBJ2-3 and V is TRBV29-1; possibly TRBD1 for D (6 bases). The CDR3 is 14 residues long. Trimming took 5 bases from V and 3 from J, leaving 15 bases between them. Germline CDR1 and CDR2: SQVTM and ANQGSEA. CDR3: CSVSQGVGTDTQYF. CDR3 sequence (DNA): TGCAGCGTTTCACAGGGCGTCGGGACAGATACGCAGTATTTT.

This clonotype was detected many times. The chain links TRBV24-1 to TRBJ1-2; no clear D. CDR1 is KGHDR and CDR2 is SFDVKD in the germline V gene. Deletions cut 3 bases from V and 5 bases from J, with 6 bases between. CDR3 length: 12 amino acids. The CDR3 bases are TGTGCCACCAGTGATGGGCGGTATGGCTACACCTTC. It is translated as CATSDGRYGYTF.

This clonotype was seen more than once but under ten times. The CDR3 DNA sequence: TGTGCCAGTTGCTACCATCCTGGTAATGAGCAGTTCTTC. It is translated as CASCYHPGNEQFF. The rearrangement links TRBV19 to TRBJ2-1, with D uncertain. V lost 8 bases and J lost 7, with 15 bases in between. This CDR3 is 13 amino acids long. Germline values: CDR1 LNHDA, CDR2 SQIVND (reference sequence).

The chain couples TRBV20-1 to TRBJ1-2; the match to TRBD1 covers 12 bases. Germline loops: CDR1 DFQATT, CDR2 SNEGSKA (reference sequence). V shed 3 bases and J 4 bases; nucleotides not matched to a gene: 9. There are 16 residues in the CDR3. The CDR3 DNA follows: TGCAGTGCTAGGGGGTCCGGGACAGGGGGCGTCTATGGCTACACCTTC. Its translation is CSARGSGTGGVYGYTF.

This clonotype showed up just a few times. V is TRBV7-6 and J is TRBJ1-1; tentative D call: TRBD1 (6 bases). CDR3 length: 15 residues. CDR1 SGHVS and CDR2 FNYEAQ come from the germline V gene. Trimming took 4 bases from V and 0 from J, leaving 12 bases between them. CDR3 protein: CASSSLTGLNTEAFF. The CDR3 DNA follows: TGTGCCAGCAGCTCCTTGACAGGCCTGAACACTGAAGCTTTCTTT.

This clonotype was counted between two and nine times. This chain uses TRBV5-1 with TRBJ1-2; possibly TRBD1 for D (6 bases). The CDR3 consists of 15 residues. V gave up 0 bases and J gave up 4 bases, with 13 bases separating them. CDR1 is SGHRS and CDR2 is YFSETQ in the germline V gene. CDR3 protein: CASSLDRGAAYGYTF. The CDR3 DNA reads as TGCGCCAGCAGCTTGGATCGGGGGGCGGCCTATGGCTACACCTTC. The whole variable domain, remainder taken from reference TRBV5-1 and TRBJ1-2, is KAGVTQTPRYLIKTRGQQVTLSCSPISGHRSVSWYQQTPGQGLQFLFEYFSETQRNKGNFPGRFSGRQFSNSRSEMNVSTLELGDSALYLCASSLDRGAAYGYTFGSGTRLTVV.

This clonotype was detected a few times. The genes are TRBV24-1 and TRBJ1-1, with TRBD1 as a possible D gene (5 bases). Trimming removed 12 bases from V and 1 base from J, with 20 bases in between. This CDR3 has 15 residues. Germline lookup yields CDR1 KGHDR and CDR2 SFDVKD. In nucleotides, the CDR3 is TGTGCCTCAAGCCGGGACGGCTCGGGGAACACTGAAGCTTTCTTT. It translates to CASSRDGSGNTEAFF.

This rearrangement joins TRBV6-2 or TRBV6-3 to TRBJ2-5, with TRBD2 identical over 8 bases. Germline V CDR1 and CDR2: MNHEY, SVGEGT. The CDR3 runs 15 residues. Unmatched junction bases numbered 8, after V lost 6 bases and J lost 2 bases. The CDR3 DNA sequence: TGTGCCAGCAGCAAACGGGCTAGCGGGCAAGAGACCCAGTACTTC. It encodes CASSKRASGQETQYF.